One and the same sample provided the 27 T cell receptor beta chains below, sequenced in a study of T cell responses to AZD1222 COVID-19 vaccine. This table comes from immunoSEQ multiplex PCR, and its TCRdb copy is limited to in-frame clones, with some not included. The sample lists 150,000 to 200,000 clones, over 85% occurring once. The starting material was peripheral blood, obtained on day 0 of AZD1222 vaccination. These receptor sequences come from an adult in good health.

The chain combines TRBV6-5 with TRBJ2-3; weak D call: TRBD1 (6 bases). The length of the CDR3 is 16 residues. The germline CDR1 and CDR2 sequences are MNHEY and SVGAGI. V was cut by 0 bases and J by 1 base, with 11 bases left in between. The CDR3: CASSYSAQGGTDTQYF. The CDR3 DNA reads as TGTGCCAGCAGTTACTCCGCACAGGGTGGCACAGATACGCAGTATTTT.

The chain carries TRBV5-6 and TRBJ2-7, with a possible D match to TRBD1 (6 bases). The CDR3 is made up of 14 amino acids. Germline-derived CDR1 and CDR2 are SGHDT and YYEEEE. Trimming removed 0 bases from V and 3 bases from J, with 10 bases in between. The CDR3 spells CASSLAPQGYEQYF. CDR3 sequence (DNA): TGTGCCAGCAGCTTGGCCCCACAGGGCTACGAGCAGTACTTC.

The chain has TRBV29-1 and TRBJ1-3, with a weak D call TRBD1 (5 bases). Germline V CDR1 and CDR2: SQVTM, ANQGSEA. CDR3 length: 15 amino acids. V lost 4 bases, J lost 2 bases, and 15 bases lay in between. The CDR3 is CSVVGEGAPGNTIYF. The CDR3 DNA reads TGCAGCGTTGTGGGGGAAGGTGCCCCTGGAAACACCATATATTTT.

The chain links TRBV27 to TRBJ2-7, with D possibly TRBD1 on 6 matching bases. Looked up from germline, CDR1 is MNHEY and CDR2 is SMNVEV (reference sequence). The CDR3 covers 13 residues. V dropped 4 bases and J dropped 4 bases, with 11 bases sitting between them. The CDR3 bases are TGTGCCAGCAGTTATGACAGGAGTTACGAGCAGTACTTC. Its protein is CASSYDRSYEQYF.

V is TRBV5-1 and J is TRBJ1-2; D is possibly TRBD1 (6 bases). CDR1 is SGHRS, CDR2 YFSETQ, per germline. V was trimmed by 1 base and J by 4 bases, leaving 14 bases between them. The CDR3 consists of 15 residues. This CDR3 is CASSLLMGGGYGYTF. CDR3 in DNA: TGCGCCAGCAGCTTGTTAATGGGGGGCGGCTATGGCTACACCTTC.

The chain uses TRBV4-1 and TRBJ1-3; 7 positions agree with TRBD1. V dropped 11 bases and J dropped 4; count of bases not matched to a gene: 11. This CDR3 spans 14 amino acids. The germline gives CDR1 MGHRA, CDR2 YSYEKL. CDR3 in amino acids: CASTGVELGNTIYF. DNA of the CDR3: TGCGCCTCAACAGGGGTGGAATTGGGAAACACCATATATTTT.

V is TRBV28 and J is TRBJ1-2; D is uncertain. Germline CDR1 is MDHEN and CDR2 is SYDVKM. Trimming pared 3 bases from V and 1 base from J, leaving 12 bases between. This CDR3 comprises 15 residues. Here the CDR3 reads CASSFLAGYNYGYTF. DNA of the CDR3: TGTGCCAGCAGTTTTCTGGCAGGATATAACTATGGCTACACCTTC.

V and J are TRBV28 and TRBJ2-7; D unclear. CDR3 length: 12 amino acids. CDR1 is MDHEN and CDR2 is SYDVKM in the germline V gene. The V end lost 6 bases, the J end lost 7 bases, and 13 bases lay between the germline ends. In DNA, the CDR3 is TGTGCCAGCAGCCACAGACCGCGGGAGCAGTACTTC. It yields the protein CASSHRPREQYF.

This rearrangement joins TRBV19 to TRBJ2-7, with 7 bases fitting TRBD2. This CDR3 is 14 amino acids long. Germline-derived CDR1 and CDR2 are LNHDA and SQIVND (reference sequence). J gave up 4 bases and V 3 bases, and 6 bases lay outside the gene matches. The CDR3 protein is CASSIAGVGYEQYF. The CDR3 nucleotides read TGTGCCAGTAGTATTGCGGGAGTAGGGTACGAGCAGTACTTC.

The chain uses TRBV5-4 and TRBJ2-1, with D possibly matching TRBD2 (6 bases). The CDR3 is 14 residues long. Germline loops: CDR1 SGHNT, CDR2 YYREEE (reference sequence). Trimming stripped 3 bases from V and 0 bases from J, with 7 bases between. The CDR3 nucleotides read TGTGCCAGCAGCTCCGGGAGCTCCTACAATGAGCAGTTCTTC. Its protein product is CASSSGSSYNEQFF. Filled out from reference TRBV5-4 and TRBJ2-1, the complete variable domain reads ETGVTQSPTHLIKTRGQQVTLRCSSQSGHNTVSWYQQALGQGPQFIFQYYREEENGRGNFPPRFSGLQFPNYSSELNVNALELDDSALYLCASSSGSSYNEQFFGPGTRLTVL.

The chain links TRBV27 to TRBJ1-2; a possible D gene is TRBD1 (6 bases). The CDR3 totals 13 residues. Germline CDR1 is MNHEY and CDR2 is SMNVEV (reference sequence). V was pared by 3 bases and J by 8 bases, with 13 bases between. The CDR3 sequence is CASSFRGFKGYTF. CDR3 nucleotide sequence: TGTGCCAGCAGTTTTAGGGGGTTCAAGGGCTACACCTTC.

The chain combines TRBV27 with TRBJ2-7, with D possibly matching TRBD1 (5 bases). Per germline, CDR1 MNHEY and CDR2 SMNVEV (reference sequence). This CDR3 is built from 14 residues. V was clipped by 5 bases and J by 6 bases, with 17 bases between them. The CDR3, as DNA: TGTGCCAGCAGTGTCACAGGATACCAGAGCGAGCAGTACTTC. This translates into CASSVTGYQSEQYF.

CDR3 nucleotides: TGCGCCAGCAGACTGGACAGGGAGGGTGGCTACACCTTC. Translated: CASRLDREGGYTF. This chain uses TRBV5-1 with TRBJ1-2, with 8 bases identical to TRBD1. CDR3 length: 13 amino acids. After removal of 5 bases from V and 7 bases from J, the junction contained 7 bases not matched to a gene. Per the germline V gene, CDR1 is SGHRS and CDR2 is YFSETQ.

The chain couples TRBV10-1 to TRBJ2-2; the match to TRBD1 covers 7 bases. The germline V gene has CDR1 WNHNN and CDR2 SYGVQD (reference sequence). Germline trimming cut 5 bases from V and 5 bases from J; bases unmatched to any gene: 11. The CDR3 consists of 16 residues. CDR3 amino acids: CASSLTGTEHTGELFF. The CDR3, as DNA: TGCGCCAGCAGTCTGACAGGGACAGAACATACCGGGGAGCTGTTTTTT.

The genes are TRBV5-1 and TRBJ2-1; tentative D call: TRBD1 (5 bases). With 7 bases removed from V and 5 bases from J, the gap between germline ends came to 13 bases. Germline CDR1 is SGHRS and CDR2 is YFSETQ. The length of the CDR3 is 13 residues. CDR3 in amino acids: CASLEDTHNEQFF. For the CDR3, the DNA is TGCGCCAGCCTCGAGGACACTCACAATGAGCAGTTCTTC.

V and J are TRBV5-1 and TRBJ2-1; 7 bases match TRBD1. The CDR3 loop spans 16 amino acids. V was clipped by 0 bases and J by 2 bases; unmatched bases: 5. Germline loops: CDR1 SGHRS, CDR2 YFSETQ. The CDR3, as DNA: TGCGCCAGCAGCTTGGACCGACAGGGAGCCTACAATGAGCAGTTCTTC. Translation: CASSLDRQGAYNEQFF.

DNA of the CDR3: TGTGCCAGCGCGGGTAGGGGCTGGTCAATTACAGGTCAGCCCCAGCATTTT. This encodes CASAGRGWSITGQPQHF. This chain connects TRBV2 to TRBJ1-5; TRBD1 is a possible D gene (5 bases). Between the trimmed V and J ends, which lost 8 bases and 6 bases, there was a span of 26 bases. CDR1 is SNHLY and CDR2 is FYNNEI in the germline V gene. This CDR3 is 17 amino acids long.

The rearrangement links TRBV3-1 (or the pseudogene TRBV3-2) to TRBJ1-2; D is uncertain. This CDR3 region has 14 residues. CDR1 and CDR2 from the germline V gene are LGHDT and YNNKEL (reference sequence). Trimming took off 1 base at V and 3 bases at J, with 9 bases between the two ends. In DNA, the CDR3 is TGTGCCAGCAGCCAAGGAGGGAATGACTATGGCTACACCTTC. It specifies CASSQGGNDYGYTF.

The chain has TRBV9 and TRBJ1-1, with 9 bases identical to TRBD1. The V gene's germline CDR1 is SGDLS and CDR2 YYNGEE. CDR3 size: 15 residues. V lost 6 bases and J lost 4; bases outside the gene matches: 10. The chain's CDR3 is CASTALTGGITEAFF. The CDR3, as DNA: TGTGCCAGCACCGCACTTACAGGGGGCATCACTGAAGCTTTCTTT.

CDR3 residues: CAWTTGPGVNTEAFF. The DNA for the CDR3 is TGTGCCTGGACCACCGGCCCAGGGGTAAACACTGAAGCTTTCTTT. This rearrangement joins TRBV30 to TRBJ1-1, with D perhaps TRBD1 (6 bases). The germline V and J ends were trimmed by 4 bases and 2 bases, with 17 bases remaining between them. CDR1 is GTSNPN and CDR2 is SVGIG in the germline V gene (reference sequence). The CDR3 length is 15 residues.

This CDR3 reads CASSFGQVLQAFF. CDR3 coding DNA: TGTGCCAGCAGTTTCGGGCAGGTTCTTCAAGCTTTCTTT. V and J are TRBV12-3 or TRBV12-4 and TRBJ1-1; no clear D. This CDR3 spans 13 amino acids. V was pared by 3 bases and J by 9 bases, with 14 bases between.

This chain connects TRBV7-9 to TRBJ1-5; D possibly corresponds to TRBD1 (5 bases). CDR3 length: 14 amino acids. CDR1 and CDR2 from the germline V gene are SEHNR and FQNEAQ (reference sequence). Trimming pared 5 bases from V and 2 bases from J, leaving 10 bases between. CDR3 protein: CASSRDARNQPQHF. The CDR3 DNA sequence: TGTGCCAGCAGCCGGGACGCTCGCAATCAGCCCCAGCATTTT.

This clone was counted only a few times. This chain joins TRBV13 and TRBJ2-5, with TRBD2 matching over 8 bases. CDR1 and CDR2 from the germline V gene are PRHDT and FYEKMQ (reference sequence). V trimming: 2 bases; J trimming: 5 bases; junction bases outside the gene matches: 7. The CDR3 is 15 amino acids. The CDR3 spells CASSLKGGGLETQYF. CDR3 nucleotide sequence: TGTGCCAGCAGCTTAAAGGGCGGGGGGCTCGAGACCCAGTACTTC.

This clone showed up just once. This chain joins TRBV20-1 and TRBJ2-1; no firm D call. The ends were cut back, 3 bases at V and 5 bases at J, with 14 bases in the middle. CDR1 is DFQATT and CDR2 is SNEGSKA in the germline V gene (reference sequence). The CDR3 contains 14 residues. The chain's CDR3 is CSASDPEVDNEQFF. The DNA for the CDR3 is TGCAGTGCTAGTGACCCCGAGGTAGACAATGAGCAGTTCTTC.

This sequence joins TRBV6-1 and TRBJ1-5, with D unresolved. Germline values: CDR1 MNHNS, CDR2 SASEGT. V was clipped by 3 bases and J by 7 bases, with 10 bases between them. CDR3 size: 13 residues. The CDR3 DNA follows: TGTGCCAGCAGTGATTCGGGGAAACAGCCCCAGCATTTT. Its protein is CASSDSGKQPQHF.

This chain uses TRBV5-4 with TRBJ1-2; D unclear. Germline CDR1 reads SGHNT; CDR2 reads YYREEE (reference sequence). The V end lost 4 bases, the J end lost 2 bases, and 15 bases lay between the germline ends. The CDR3 extends over 15 amino acids. CDR3 residues: CASSRSTTWNYGYTF. The CDR3, as DNA: TGTGCCAGCAGCCGATCCACGACCTGGAACTATGGCTACACCTTC.

The chain combines TRBV21-1 with TRBJ1-2; the listed D gene, TRBD1, was not tested against the DNA. TRBV21-1 is recorded as a pseudogene. The CDR3 is 16 residues long. The CDR3 protein is CASSLLRGTGGNGYTF. Here the CDR3 DNA reads TGTGCCAGCAGCCTCCTTAGGGGGACAGGGGGCAATGGCTACACCTTC.